This T cell receptor beta chain came from a study of blood T cells in healthy people across ages. A J-beta primer mix and a sample-barcoded 5' primer were used in a second PCR of roughly 6 to 11 cycles. Each cDNA molecule was tagged by a template-switch adaptor that had 12 random nucleotides. TCRdb used MiXCR to reprocess the 5' RACE reads, holding one entry per CDR3 protein. The sample lists some 760,000 distinct CDR3 sequences; around 25% were seen once. In germline, CDR1 is DFQATT, CDR2 SNEGSKA (reference sequence). The CDR3 loop spans 13 amino acids. Trimming cost V 0 bases and J 0 bases, with 6 bases left between them. This clonotype was found once. Its antigen is as yet unknown. General study findings and limits: Roughly linear age-related decline in beta diversity appeared, significant by age roughly 40.

The same specimen was also included in a second study, on T cells of mothers and their children.

This chain uses TRBV20-1 with TRBJ2-7; D unclear. The source of this sequence is a boy aged 10-17 years in good health. The sequenced material came from blood. The CDR3 reads CSARDDSSYEQYF. The CDR3 DNA sequence: TGCAGTGCTAGAGACGATAGCTCCTACGAGCAGTACTTC.